The TCR beta chain described here comes from a study of blood T cells in healthy people across ages. Study findings and constraints: PBMCs went unsorted, and a conclusive naive versus antigen-experienced comparison was therefore prevented.

A sample-barcoded 5' primer and a J-beta primer mix were used in a second PCR of about 7 to 12 cycles. TCRdb recomputed calls from the 5' RACE reads with MiXCR, one row per CDR3 protein. The sample contains 800,000 to 1,300,000 distinct CDR3 sequences, around 27% of which appear only once. This clonotype showed up just a few times. The target antigen is unknown. These data also featured in a second study, about T cells of mothers and their children.

Sequencing used blood. The sequence derives from a girl between 2 and 10 years old in good health.

This chain's CDR3 is CASSTSTGANVLTF. The CDR3 DNA reads as TGTGCCAGTAGTACATCTACTGGGGCCAACGTCCTGACTTTC. The chain uses TRBV19 and TRBJ2-6; D is unresolved. The length of the CDR3 is 14 residues. Germline V gives CDR1 LNHDA, CDR2 SQIVND (reference sequence). V was clipped by 4 bases and J by 2 bases, with 6 bases between them.